These 17 T cell receptor beta chains came from one sample sequenced in a study of blood T cell repertoires in COVID-19. The method was immunoSEQ multiplex PCR; TCRdb's version includes in-frame clones alone and lacks a portion of them. The top ten clones hold approximately 1.2% of a sample with hundreds of thousands of clones, roughly nine tenths of them seen once. The material sequenced was PBMCs or T cells enriched from blood (not recorded which). The source is a man under 40 who had recovered from COVID-19.

This sequence joins TRBV10-1 and TRBJ2-1; D possibly corresponds to TRBD2 (6 bases). The CDR3 extends over 12 amino acids. CDR1 and CDR2 (germline): WNHNN, SYGVQD (reference sequence). V dropped 6 bases and J dropped 7 bases, with 10 bases sitting between them. The CDR3 sequence: CASSASGNEQFF. The CDR3 DNA is TGCGCCAGCAGCGCCAGCGGGAATGAGCAGTTCTTC.

The chain uses TRBV30 and TRBJ1-1; TRBD1 is a possible D gene (5 bases). The V gene's germline CDR1 is GTSNPN and CDR2 SVGIG (reference sequence). This CDR3 region has 15 residues. The germline V and J ends were trimmed by 0 bases and 0 bases, with 11 bases remaining between them. The CDR3 here is CAWSVWGTMNTEAFF. DNA of the CDR3: TGTGCCTGGAGTGTATGGGGCACCATGAACACTGAAGCTTTCTTT.

This rearrangement joins TRBV7-6 to TRBJ2-7, with 7 bases identical to TRBD1. The CDR3 contains 15 residues. V shed 5 bases, J shed 5 bases, and the junction held 12 bases outside the gene matches. CDR1 is SGHVS and CDR2 is FNYEAQ in the germline V gene. CDR3 nucleotide sequence: TGTGCCAGCAGCAATAACCAGGGACAGAGGAACGAGCAGTACTTC. Amino acid sequence: CASSNNQGQRNEQYF.

The chain is built from TRBV7-9 and TRBJ2-1; 7 bases fit TRBD2. The CDR3 consists of 14 residues. Germline CDR1 reads SEHNR; CDR2 reads FQNEAQ (reference sequence). V gave up 5 bases and J gave up 1 base; unmatched junction bases: 2. Here the CDR3 reads CASSPGGSYNEQFF. The CDR3 region has the DNA TGTGCCAGCAGCCCCGGGGGGTCCTACAATGAGCAGTTCTTC.

The V gene is TRBV19, the J gene TRBJ1-5; 12 nucleotides match TRBD1. CDR3 length: 17 amino acids. Germline values: CDR1 LNHDA, CDR2 SQIVND (reference sequence). Trimming took 5 bases from V and 2 from J; bases not matched to a gene: 7. This CDR3 reads CASSPGTGGAGNQPQHF. Written as DNA, the CDR3 is TGTGCCAGTAGTCCGGGGACAGGGGGCGCCGGCAATCAGCCCCAGCATTTT.

V and J are TRBV7-9 and TRBJ2-2; no definite D call. The CDR3 runs 15 residues. Trimming took off 5 bases at V and 4 bases at J, with 14 bases between the two ends. Germline lookup yields CDR1 SEHNR and CDR2 FQNEAQ (reference sequence). The CDR3 protein is CASSRDAAFTGELFF. CDR3 bases: TGTGCCAGCAGCCGAGATGCGGCGTTCACCGGGGAGCTGTTTTTT.

The chain combines TRBV28 with TRBJ2-2; 10 bases fit TRBD1. The CDR3 loop spans 17 amino acids. Trimming cost V 2 bases and J 7 bases; bases outside gene matches: 10. CDR1 and CDR2 from the germline V gene are MDHEN and SYDVKM. The CDR3 reads CASSLGTGAVGVGELFF. The CDR3 coding sequence is TGTGCCAGCAGTTTAGGGACAGGGGCCGTTGGGGTCGGGGAGCTGTTTTTT.

The genes are TRBV3-1 (or the pseudogene TRBV3-2) and TRBJ1-2, with TRBD1 as a possible D gene (5 bases). V shed 1 base and J shed 7 bases, with 13 bases lying between them. The CDR3 covers 14 residues. The germline V gene has CDR1 LGHDT and CDR2 YNNKEL (reference sequence). The CDR3 loop is CASSQAETRVGYTF. In DNA, the CDR3 is TGTGCCAGCAGCCAAGCTGAAACCAGGGTTGGCTACACCTTC.

This sequence joins TRBV10-3 and TRBJ1-5; weak D call: TRBD1 (6 bases). With 3 bases removed from V and 4 bases from J, the gap between germline ends came to 10 bases. Germline loops: CDR1 ENHRY, CDR2 SYGVKD. The CDR3 sequence is 14 residues long. The CDR3 loop is CAISEGGGNQPQHF. CDR3 DNA: TGTGCCATCAGTGAAGGGGGTGGTAATCAGCCCCAGCATTTT.

J is TRBJ2-1 and V is TRBV6-4; unclear D gene. Trimming left V 1 base short and J 7 bases short, with 5 bases between. CDR3 length: 12 amino acids. Germline-derived CDR1 and CDR2 are MRHNA and SNTAGT. Here the CDR3 DNA reads TGTGCCAGCAGTGACTTTCGGAATGAGCAGTTCTTC. Its translation: CASSDFRNEQFF.

This clone was counted only a few times. The rearrangement links TRBV25-1 to TRBJ2-5; 7 nucleotides line up with TRBD1. The CDR3 consists of 13 residues. Unmatched junction bases numbered 3, after V lost 6 bases and J lost 2 bases. Germline CDR1 is MGHDK and CDR2 is SYGVNS. The CDR3 spells CASRRTGQETQYF. DNA for the CDR3: TGTGCCAGCAGAAGGACAGGACAAGAGACCCAGTACTTC.

This sequence joins TRBV10-3 and TRBJ2-3; D uncertain. Germline V CDR1 and CDR2: ENHRY, SYGVKD. The CDR3 sequence is 14 residues long. Trimming stripped 0 bases from V and 5 bases from J, with 9 bases between. CDR3: CAISESRIEDTQYF. In DNA, the CDR3 is TGTGCCATCAGTGAGTCTAGAATTGAAGATACGCAGTATTTT.

J is TRBJ2-2 and V is TRBV5-1; 11 bases map to TRBD2. This CDR3 has 14 amino acids. The germline CDR1 and CDR2 sequences are SGHRS and YFSETQ. The ends lost 7 bases at V and 4 bases at J; junction bases unmatched: 3. The CDR3 spells CASCLAGGTGELFF. Written as DNA, the CDR3 is TGCGCCAGCTGCCTAGCGGGAGGCACCGGGGAGCTGTTTTTT.

This clone occurred once. This sequence joins TRBV20-1 and TRBJ1-2; tentative D call: TRBD1 (5 bases). Trimming took off 3 bases at V and 10 bases at J, with 18 bases between the two ends. The germline gives CDR1 DFQATT, CDR2 SNEGSKA (reference sequence). This CDR3 region has 13 residues. Here the CDR3 DNA reads TGCAGTGCTAGTTTGACAGAAACACCCAACTACACCTTC. Its protein is CSASLTETPNYTF.

This chain connects TRBV29-1 to TRBJ2-3; TRBD2 aligns across 8 bases. J was trimmed by 3 bases and V by 3 bases; bases with no gene match: 5. This CDR3 region has 14 residues. Germline CDR1 is SQVTM and CDR2 is ANQGSEA. This CDR3 is CSVEREEPTDTQYF. The CDR3 DNA follows: TGCAGCGTTGAGCGGGAGGAACCTACAGATACGCAGTATTTT.

CDR3 DNA sequence: TGTGCCAGCAGTGTGACGGGGGAAGCCAAAAACATTCAGTACTTC. Its protein is CASSVTGEAKNIQYF. V gene TRBV2 combines with J gene TRBJ2-4, with D maybe TRBD2 (6 bases). V was pared by 4 bases and J by 0 bases, with 10 bases between. The CDR3 has 15 amino acids. Germline V gene data show CDR1 as SNHLY and CDR2 as FYNNEI.

This clone was seen a single time. The V call is TRBV10-3, the J call TRBJ2-3, with 12 nucleotides matching TRBD2. The V and J ends lost 5 bases and 5 bases, in that order; junction bases with no gene match: 11. From germline, CDR1 is ENHRY and CDR2 SYGVKD. The CDR3 extends over 17 amino acids. CDR3 sequence reads: CAISSIRLAGVVDTQYF. CDR3 nucleotides: TGTGCCATCAGTTCTATAAGACTAGCGGGAGTTGTAGATACGCAGTATTTT.